Listed below are T cell receptor beta chains from one sample, sequenced in a study of cytomegalovirus exposure and HLA in healthy donors. Profiled with immunoSEQ multiplex PCR; TCRdb holds only in-frame clones, not every one. The sample has 120,000 or so clones, approximately 87% seen once. The specimen sequenced was PBMCs. The receptors were sampled from a man between 18 and 29 years old in good health and CMV-seropositive. Both conserved end residues are part of each CDR3. The size of a clone is reported for some rows only, either as once, few or many, or as a class for expanded clones.

>TRBV9|TRBJ1-5|-
CASSVGGENQPQHF
>TRBV15|TRBJ2-7|-
CATGTRSGGAYEQYF
>TRBV5-1|TRBJ1-1|-
CASSFQGFAEAFF
>TRBV30|TRBJ2-7|once
CAWSIFGSSYEQYF
>TRBV19|TRBJ2-7|-
CASRGRQGYEQYF
>TRBV7-9|TRBJ2-6|-
CASSFSGTGLRGANVLTF
>TRBV2|TRBJ1-1|-
CASTGNTEAFF
>TRBV6-6|TRBJ1-1|-
CASRWEQGMNTEAFF
>TRBV6-1|TRBJ2-3|few
CASSESLAGGTQYF
>TRBV5-6|TRBJ2-5|-
CASSLVDSGLQETQYF
>TRBV10-3|TRBJ2-1|-
CAISLGGRNEQFF
>TRBV11-2|TRBJ2-1|-
CASSRLSGSSYNEQFF
>TRBV7-9|-|-
CASSLVVWAGTDTQYF
>TRBV19|TRBJ2-2|-
CASSIDQNSGELFF
>TRBV28|TRBJ2-3|-
CASSLLVAGGSDTQYF
>TRBV11-3|TRBJ2-3|-
CASSHRGTRDTQYF
>TRBV28|TRBJ1-2|-
CASKTGEPNYGYTF
>TRBV6-6|TRBJ2-1|-
CASIRTSGGYNEQFF
>TRBV18|TRBJ2-3|-
CAAESGLSTDTQYF
>TRBV19|TRBJ2-7|-
CASSRGHGSTYEQYF
>TRBV5-8|TRBJ2-7|few
CASSTASGGASSYEQYF
>TRBV7-8|TRBJ2-5|-
CASSLVRLETQYF
>TRBV9|TRBJ2-3|once
CASSVTGRGGTDTQYF
>TRBV5-8|TRBJ1-2|-
CATKGRGGWGYTF
>TRBV5-6|TRBJ2-3|few
CASSLGLAGVGTDTQYF
>TRBV5-4|TRBJ2-3|-
CASSSAGRSTDTQYF
>TRBV23-1|TRBJ1-2|-
CASSQSKGRGHGYTF
>TRBV4-1|TRBJ1-4|-
CASSQSVAGEKLFF
>TRBV6-6|TRBJ2-2|-
CASSGGTESGELFF
>TRBV13|TRBJ2-7|-
CASTHQGEAPYEQYF
>TRBV14|TRBJ2-5|once
CASSQEPGEQYF
>TRBV11-2|TRBJ1-2|-
CASSLVPSGDYGYTF
>TRBV27|-|-
CASSSVGGYEQYF
>TRBV28|TRBJ2-2|once
CASSFLGTGNGELFF
>TRBV6-5|TRBJ2-3|-
CASSPDGGFTDTQYF
>TRBV10-1|TRBJ2-3|once
CATSGTSGGADTQYF
>TRBV5-1|TRBJ2-3|-
CASSNGTSRTDTQYF
>TRBV29-1|TRBJ1-2|-
CSVVEGTGERYGYTF
>TRBV20-1|TRBJ2-3|-
CSARTVTQYF
>TRBV10-3|TRBJ1-2|-
CAISQGAPMGGYTF
>TRBV10-3|TRBJ1-2|-
CATGEGIKYGYTF
>TRBV2|TRBJ2-6|once
CASSVGSMFFSGANVLTF
>TRBV30|TRBJ2-5|-
CAWSGGLQETQYF
>TRBV5-6|TRBJ2-7|-
CASSPAGRVVDEQYF
>TRBV9|TRBJ2-3|-
CASSAGGDTQYF
>TRBV5-6|TRBJ1-2|-
CASSRDREPSYTF
>TRBV2|TRBJ1-2|-
CASRRVYGYTF
>TRBV11-2|TRBJ2-1|-
CASRSGTGGWNEQFF
>TRBV2|TRBJ2-1|once
CATPGGNEQFF
>TRBV2|TRBJ2-3|-
CASSAGLQGATDTQYF
>TRBV2|TRBJ2-1|-
CASSLGRGISYNEHFF
>TRBV27|TRBJ1-6|-
CASSLSLEVPPLHF
>TRBV10-3|TRBJ2-1|-
CAISTARGLALNEQFF
>TRBV4-1|TRBJ2-2|-
CASSQVGLAGDGELFF